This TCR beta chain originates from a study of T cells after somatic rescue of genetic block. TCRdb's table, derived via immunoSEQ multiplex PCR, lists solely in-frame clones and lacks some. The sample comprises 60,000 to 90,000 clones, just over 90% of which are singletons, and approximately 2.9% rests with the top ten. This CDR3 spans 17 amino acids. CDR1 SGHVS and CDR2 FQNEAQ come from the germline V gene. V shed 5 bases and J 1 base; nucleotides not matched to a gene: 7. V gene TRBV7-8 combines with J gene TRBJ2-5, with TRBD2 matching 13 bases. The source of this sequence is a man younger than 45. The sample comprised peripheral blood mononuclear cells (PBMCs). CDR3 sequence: CASSLGLAGVSQETQYF. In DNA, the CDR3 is TGTGCCAGCAGCCTAGGACTAGCGGGAGTTTCCCAAGAGACCCAGTACTTC.